This T cell receptor (beta chain) was sequenced for a study of T cell repertoires in cytomegalovirus infection. Study summary: Public TCR beta signature analysis indicated the presence of both CMV infection and matching HLA type.

Whole-study findings and limits: Ex vivo responses were dominated by HLA-C-restricted CMV-specific TCR beta clonotypes. Summed frequency of public TCR beta families distinguished CMV carriers with the relevant HLA.

This CDR3 comprises 18 residues. Trimming removed 3 bases from V and 5 bases from J; junction bases left unmatched: 17. CDR1 is SEHNR and CDR2 is FQNEAQ in the germline V gene (reference sequence). TCRdb reanalysed the reads using MiXCR and keeps one entry per CDR3 protein. This sample carries roughly 280,000 distinct CDR3 sequences, roughly a fifth of them seen once, and the ten largest clones take approximately 19%. This clonotype was observed a few times. Its antigen remains unidentified. The starting material was cultured PBMCs, obtained from culture after CMV antigen stimulation. The V and J genes are TRBV7-9 and TRBJ2-3; 7 nucleotides match TRBD2. This TCR was recovered from a human donor in good health (CMV status not recorded). Some clones in this sample may be carry-over from other donors' samples. This CDR3 reads CASSFPLRGGSGQDTQYF. CDR3 nucleotide sequence: TGTGCCAGCAGCTTTCCCCTTCGTGGCGGGAGTGGGCAAGATACGCAGTATTTT.